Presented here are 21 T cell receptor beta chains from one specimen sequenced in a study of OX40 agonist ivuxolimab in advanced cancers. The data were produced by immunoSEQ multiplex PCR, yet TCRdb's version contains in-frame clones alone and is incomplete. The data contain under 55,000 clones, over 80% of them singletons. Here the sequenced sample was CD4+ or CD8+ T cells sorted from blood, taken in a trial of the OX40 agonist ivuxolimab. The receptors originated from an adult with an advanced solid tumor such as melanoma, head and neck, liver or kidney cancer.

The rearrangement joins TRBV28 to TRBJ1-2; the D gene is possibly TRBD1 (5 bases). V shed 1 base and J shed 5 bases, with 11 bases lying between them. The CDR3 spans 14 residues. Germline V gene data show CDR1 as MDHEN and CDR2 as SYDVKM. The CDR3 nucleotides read TGTGCCAGCAGTTTATCCTCGGGGGGATATGGCTACACCTTC. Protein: CASSLSSGGYGYTF.

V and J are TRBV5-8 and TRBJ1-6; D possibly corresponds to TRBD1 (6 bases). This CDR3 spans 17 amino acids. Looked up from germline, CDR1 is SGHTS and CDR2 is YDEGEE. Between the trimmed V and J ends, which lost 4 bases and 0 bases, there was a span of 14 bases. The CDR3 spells CASSPTGIGSYNSPLHF. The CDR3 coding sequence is TGTGCCAGCAGCCCCACAGGGATCGGCTCCTATAATTCACCCCTCCACTTT.

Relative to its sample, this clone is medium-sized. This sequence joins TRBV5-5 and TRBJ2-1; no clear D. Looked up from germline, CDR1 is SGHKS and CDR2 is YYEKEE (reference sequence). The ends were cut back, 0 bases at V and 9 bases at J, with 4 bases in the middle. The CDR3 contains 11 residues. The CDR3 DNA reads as TGTGCCAGCAGCTTGGATTTTGAGCAGTTCTTC. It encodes CASSLDFEQFF.

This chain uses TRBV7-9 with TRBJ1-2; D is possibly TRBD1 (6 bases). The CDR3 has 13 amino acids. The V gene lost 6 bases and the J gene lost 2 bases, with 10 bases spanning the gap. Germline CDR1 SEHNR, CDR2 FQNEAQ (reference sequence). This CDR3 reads CASRQGSNYGYTF. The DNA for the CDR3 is TGTGCCAGCAGACAGGGATCGAACTATGGCTACACCTTC. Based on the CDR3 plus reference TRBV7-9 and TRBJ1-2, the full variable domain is DTGVSQNPRHKITKRGQNVTFRCDPISEHNRLYWYRQTLGQGPEFLTYFQNEAQLEKSRLLSDRFSAERPKGSFSTLEIQRTEQGDSAMYLCASRQGSNYGYTFGSGTRLTVV.

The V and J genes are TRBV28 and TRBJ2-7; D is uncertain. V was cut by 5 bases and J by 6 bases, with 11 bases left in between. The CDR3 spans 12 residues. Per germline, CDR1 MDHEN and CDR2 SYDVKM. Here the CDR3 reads CASSGNIGEQYF. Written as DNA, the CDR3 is TGTGCCAGCAGTGGGAACATCGGCGAGCAGTACTTC.

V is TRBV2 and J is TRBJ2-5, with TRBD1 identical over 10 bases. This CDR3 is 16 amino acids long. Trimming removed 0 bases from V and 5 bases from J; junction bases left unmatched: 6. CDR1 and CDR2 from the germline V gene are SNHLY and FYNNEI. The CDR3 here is CASSEAAGTGVETQYF. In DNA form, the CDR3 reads TGTGCCAGCAGTGAAGCCGCCGGGACAGGGGTGGAGACCCAGTACTTC.

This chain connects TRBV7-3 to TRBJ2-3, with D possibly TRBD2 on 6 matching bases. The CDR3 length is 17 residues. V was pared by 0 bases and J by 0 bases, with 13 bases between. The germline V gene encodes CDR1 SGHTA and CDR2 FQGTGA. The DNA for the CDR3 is TGTGCCAGCAGCTTAACGTCGCCCGGGACTAGCACAGATACGCAGTATTTT. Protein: CASSLTSPGTSTDTQYF.

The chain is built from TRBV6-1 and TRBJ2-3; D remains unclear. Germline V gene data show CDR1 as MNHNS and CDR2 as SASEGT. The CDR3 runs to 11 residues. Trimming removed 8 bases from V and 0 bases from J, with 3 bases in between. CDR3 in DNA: TGTGCCAGCCGGAGCACAGATACGCAGTATTTT. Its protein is CASRSTDTQYF.

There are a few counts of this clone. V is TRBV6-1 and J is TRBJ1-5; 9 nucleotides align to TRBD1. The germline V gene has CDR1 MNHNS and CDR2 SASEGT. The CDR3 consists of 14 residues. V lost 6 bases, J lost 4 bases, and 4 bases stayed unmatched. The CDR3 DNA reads TGTGCCAGCAGCCCGACAGGGGGAAATCAGCCCCAGCATTTT. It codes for CASSPTGGNQPQHF.

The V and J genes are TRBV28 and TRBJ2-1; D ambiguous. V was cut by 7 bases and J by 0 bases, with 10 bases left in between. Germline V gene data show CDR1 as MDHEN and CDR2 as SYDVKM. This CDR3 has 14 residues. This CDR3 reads CASIPSSSYNEQFF. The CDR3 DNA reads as TGTGCCAGCATCCCTTCAAGCTCCTACAATGAGCAGTTCTTC.

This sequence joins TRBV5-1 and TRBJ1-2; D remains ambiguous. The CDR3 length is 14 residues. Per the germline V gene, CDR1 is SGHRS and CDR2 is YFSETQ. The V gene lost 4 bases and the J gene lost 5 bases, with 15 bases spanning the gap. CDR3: CASSLGEPGYGYTF. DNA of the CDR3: TGCGCCAGCAGCCTCGGGGAACCGGGGTATGGCTACACCTTC.

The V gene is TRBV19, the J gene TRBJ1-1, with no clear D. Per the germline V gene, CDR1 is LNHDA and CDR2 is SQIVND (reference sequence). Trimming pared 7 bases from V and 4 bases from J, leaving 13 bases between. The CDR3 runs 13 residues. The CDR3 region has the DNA TGTGCCAGTACCCCGTTGGGCCCCACTGAAGCTTTCTTT. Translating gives CASTPLGPTEAFF.

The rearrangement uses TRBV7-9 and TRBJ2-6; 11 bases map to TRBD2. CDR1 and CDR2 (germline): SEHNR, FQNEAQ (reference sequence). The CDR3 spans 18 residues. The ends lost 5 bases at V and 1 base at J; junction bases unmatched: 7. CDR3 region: CASSKGLAATSGANVLTF. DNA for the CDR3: TGTGCCAGCAGCAAGGGACTAGCGGCAACTTCTGGGGCCAACGTCCTGACTTTC.

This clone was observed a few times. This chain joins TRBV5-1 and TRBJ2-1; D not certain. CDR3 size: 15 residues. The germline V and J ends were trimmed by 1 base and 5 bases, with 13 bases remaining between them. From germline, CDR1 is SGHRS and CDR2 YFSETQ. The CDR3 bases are TGCGCCAGCAGCTTGCTTTCGGCAGTGGACAATGAGCAGTTCTTC. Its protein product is CASSLLSAVDNEQFF.

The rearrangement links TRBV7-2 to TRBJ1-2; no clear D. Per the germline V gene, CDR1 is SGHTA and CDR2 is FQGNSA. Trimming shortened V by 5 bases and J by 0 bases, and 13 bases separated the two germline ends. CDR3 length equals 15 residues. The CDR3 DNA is TGTGCCAGCAGCCTCGGGTCGTCGACTAACTATGGCTACACCTTC. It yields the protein CASSLGSSTNYGYTF.

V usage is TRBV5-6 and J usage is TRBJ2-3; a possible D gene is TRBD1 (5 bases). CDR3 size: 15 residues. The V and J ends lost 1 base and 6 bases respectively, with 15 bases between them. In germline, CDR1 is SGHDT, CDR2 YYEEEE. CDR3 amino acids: CASSLLGQGRDTQYF. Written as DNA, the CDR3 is TGTGCCAGCAGCTTGTTAGGTCAGGGAAGGGATACGCAGTATTTT.

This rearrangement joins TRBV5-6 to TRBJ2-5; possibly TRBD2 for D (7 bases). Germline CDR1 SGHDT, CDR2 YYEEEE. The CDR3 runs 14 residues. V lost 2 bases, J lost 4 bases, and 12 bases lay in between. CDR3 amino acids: CASSLGGVRETQYF. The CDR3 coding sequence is TGTGCCAGCAGCTTAGGGGGGGTAAGAGAGACCCAGTACTTC. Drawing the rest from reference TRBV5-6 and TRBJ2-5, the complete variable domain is DAGVTQSPTHLIKTRGQQVTLRCSPKSGHDTVSWYQQALGQGPQFIFQYYEEEERQRGNFPDRFSGHQFPNYSSELNVNALLLGDSALYLCASSLGGVRETQYFGPGTRLLVL.

The CDR3 loop reads CASSLGQANEAFF. The CDR3 DNA sequence: TGTGCCAGCAGCCTAGGACAGGCCAATGAAGCTTTCTTT. The gene calls are TRBV7-2 and TRBJ1-1, with 7 bases identical to TRBD1. V was pared by 5 bases and J by 7 bases, with 7 bases of the junction left unmatched. CDR3 length equals 13 residues. The germline V gene has CDR1 SGHTA and CDR2 FQGNSA. The full variable domain, in which reference TRBV7-2 and TRBJ1-1 provide the parts outside the CDR3, is GAGVSQSPSNKVTEKGKDVELRCDPISGHTALYWYRQSLGQGLEFLIYFQGNSAPDKSGLPSDRFSAERTGGSVSTLTIQRTQQEDSAVYLCASSLGQANEAFFGQGTRLTVV.

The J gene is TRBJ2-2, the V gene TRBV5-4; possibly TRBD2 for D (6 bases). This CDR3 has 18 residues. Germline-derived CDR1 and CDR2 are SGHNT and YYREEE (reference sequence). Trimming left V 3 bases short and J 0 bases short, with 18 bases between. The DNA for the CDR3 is TGTGCCAGCAGCTCCCTTCTAGGGCGGGATGCGAACACCGGGGAGCTGTTTTTT. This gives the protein CASSSLLGRDANTGELFF.

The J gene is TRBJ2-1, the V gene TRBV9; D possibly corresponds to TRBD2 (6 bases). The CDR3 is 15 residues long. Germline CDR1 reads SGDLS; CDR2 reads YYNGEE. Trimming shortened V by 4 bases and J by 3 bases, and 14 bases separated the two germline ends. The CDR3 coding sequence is TGTGCCAGCAGCTCCCTAGCGCGAAACTACAATGAGCAGTTCTTC. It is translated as CASSSLARNYNEQFF.

The DNA for the CDR3 is TGTGCCAGCAGCGAACAGATTAACTATGGCTACACCTTC. Its protein product is CASSEQINYGYTF. This chain joins TRBV5-4 and TRBJ1-2; D gene uncertain. The CDR3 is made up of 13 amino acids. V lost 4 bases and J lost 1, with 8 bases in between. Germline values: CDR1 SGHNT, CDR2 YYREEE (reference sequence).